This T cell receptor beta chain came from a study of blood T cell repertoires in COVID-19. Across the study: Specimens from acute and convalescent COVID-19 originated in the United States, Italy and Spain. T cells, B-cell-depleted T cells, or PBMCs supplied cDNA or gDNA.

Germline lookup yields CDR1 SGHTA and CDR2 FQGNSA. With 5 bases removed from V and 7 bases from J, the gap between germline ends came to 11 bases. The CDR3 extends over 13 amino acids. The assay was immunoSEQ multiplex PCR, and TCRdb's table has in-frame clones only and misses some. In the table there are about 87,000 clones, 86% of which are singletons. The TCR comes from a human donor in a cohort sampled during active COVID-19. V and J are TRBV7-2 and TRBJ1-4; TRBD1 is a possible D gene (5 bases). Material: peripheral blood. The CDR3 DNA follows: TGTGCCAGCAGCGGCGGGGGGTTTGAAAAACTGTTTTTT. As protein: CASSGGGFEKLFF.